Listed below are T cell receptor beta chains from one sample, sequenced in a study of human T cells and chemical hapten exposure. MiXCR was run by TCRdb on the RACE reads, yielding one entry per CDR3 protein. The repertoire holds about 300,000 distinct CDR3 sequences, with around 5.5% as singletons. This specimen was whole blood, taken in connection with sensitization to the hapten diphenylcyclopropenone (DPC). The receptor source for this set is a woman in her late teens or twenties with alopecia areata. Some clones in this sample may be carry-over from other donors' samples. CDR3s include the opening cysteine and the closing phenylalanine or tryptophan. The order of the fields is J gene, V gene, clone size, D gene, CDR3 DNA, CDR3 protein. D genes are given only for firm matches. Size tells how often a clone was seen (once, few, many) or the class of an expanded clone, and some rows leave it out.

TRBJ2-1 TRBV29-1 many . TGCAGCGAAGGACGAGGCTCCTACAATGAGCAGTTCTTC CSEGRGSYNEQFF
TRBJ1-1 TRBV5-4 . . TGTGCCAGCAGCTTGGGTCAGGGGACGATGAACACTGAAGCTTTCTTT CASSLGQGTMNTEAFF
TRBJ1-5 TRBV6-2/TRBV6-3 few . TGTGCCAGCAGTTACTCCGGAAGCCTTCACGTCCATTTT CASSYSGSLHVHF
TRBJ2-2 TRBV28 few TRBD1 TGTGCCAGCAGTAGAATCCGGGACAGGCTCACCGGGGAGCTGTTTTTT CASSRIRDRLTGELFF
TRBJ1-1 TRBV2 . . TGTGCCAGCAGTGAAAATGAGGAGATGAACACTGAAGCTTTCTTT CASSENEEMNTEAFF
TRBJ2-3 TRBV6-4 . TRBD1 TGTGCCAGCAGCGCCGACAGGGGGCAAGGGCCCACAGATACGCAGTATTTT CASSADRGQGPTDTQYF
TRBJ2-7 TRBV4-1 . TRBD1 TGCGCCAGCAGCCAAGATGATGGGACAGGGGGCTACGAGCAGTACTTC CASSQDDGTGGYEQYF
TRBJ1-1 TRBV6-1 . . TGTGCCAGCAGTGAATTTATGAACACTGAAGCTTTCTTT CASSEFMNTEAFF
TRBJ2-6 TRBV7-3 . . TGTGCCAGCAGCTCGGGGGCTGGGGCCAACGTCCTGACTTTC CASSSGAGANVLTF
TRBJ1-1 TRBV6-5 . . TGTGCCAGCAGTTACCGGGGGTTGAACACTGAAGCTTTCTTT CASSYRGLNTEAFF
TRBJ2-3 TRBV29-1 many . TGCAGCGTTGAACCTACCACAGATACGCAGTATTTT CSVEPTTDTQYF
TRBJ2-3 TRBV5-4 . TRBD2 TGTGCCAGCAGCTCGAGAGCGGGGATCACCACAGATACGCAGTATTTT CASSSRAGITTDTQYF
TRBJ2-1 TRBV9 . . TGTGCCAGCAGCGTTCAGGGGAGAGGGAATTACAATGAGCAGTTCTTC CASSVQGRGNYNEQFF
TRBJ1-6 TRBV6-6 many . TGTGCCAGCAGCAGACAGGAGAAAAATTCACCCCTCCACTTT CASSRQEKNSPLHF
TRBJ1-4 TRBV6-6 few . TGTGCCAGCAGTAAAGGACAGACTAATGAAAAACTGTTTTTT CASSKGQTNEKLFF
TRBJ1-4 TRBV20-1 few . TGCAGTGCTAGAGATCCAGGACAGTATGAAAAACTGTTTTTT CSARDPGQYEKLFF
TRBJ1-1 TRBV14 few . TGTGCCAGCAGCCGAAACGGGGATGTGAACACTGAAGCTTTCTTT CASSRNGDVNTEAFF
TRBJ1-1 TRBV16 many . TGTGCCAGCAGCCAATCAGGGGACATTGAAGCTTTCTTT CASSQSGDIEAFF
TRBJ1-6 TRBV6-5 . TRBD1 TGTGCCAGCAGTTACGTGTCTGGTGCGAGGGGGCACAATTCACCCCTCCACTTT CASSYVSGARGHNSPLHF
TRBJ1-2 TRBV20-1 many . TGCAGTGCTAGAGGCCCCGGGAGCTATGGCTACACCTTC CSARGPGSYGYTF
TRBJ1-5 TRBV18 many . TGTGCCAGCTCACCGAGATCCAAGGATAGCAATCAGCCCCAGCATTTT CASSPRSKDSNQPQHF
TRBJ1-4 TRBV29-1 few . TGCAGCGCCGGTTTTGACAGAGCCTCAACTAATGAAAAACTGTTTTTT CSAGFDRASTNEKLFF
TRBJ1-1 TRBV20-1 many TRBD1 TGCAGTGCAATCCGGGACAGAGACACTGAAGCTTTCTTT CSAIRDRDTEAFF
TRBJ2-1 TRBV10-3 few . TGTGCCATCAGTGAGTTCGACAGGACCTACAATGAGCAGTTCTTC CAISEFDRTYNEQFF
TRBJ2-2 TRBV18 few . TGTGCCAGCTCACCTGTTAGGGGCCGCACCGGGGAGCTGTTTTTT CASSPVRGRTGELFF
TRBJ2-5 TRBV29-1 . . TGCAGCGTGGGGTGGGGTCTCCCAGAGACCCAGTACTTC CSVGWGLPETQYF
TRBJ1-5 TRBV25-1 . . TGTGCCAGCAGCCCGGCGGGCACTAAACCAAATCAGCCCCAGCATTTT CASSPAGTKPNQPQHF
TRBJ1-2 TRBV6-1 few TRBD1 TGTGCCAGCAGTGGGTGGACAGGGGGCTATGGCTACACCTTC CASSGWTGGYGYTF
TRBJ2-4 TRBV21-1 . . TGTGCCAGCATCGCGGGTCAGTACTTC CASIAGQYF
TRBJ1-2 TRBV29-1 many TRBD1 TGCAGCGCCAACCAGGGGGCGTCCTATGGCTACACCTTC CSANQGASYGYTF
TRBJ1-1 TRBV6-5 many . TGTGCCAGCAGCGGTCCGAACAGTGAAGCTTTCTTT CASSGPNSEAFF
TRBJ1-1 TRBV9 few . TGTGCCAGCAGCGTATTTGAAGCTTTCTTT CASSVFEAFF
TRBJ2-7 TRBV6-5 few TRBD1 TGTGCCAGCCTCCAAGGGACAGGGGGCTTCTACGAGCAGTACTTC CASLQGTGGFYEQYF
TRBJ2-3 TRBV12-3/TRBV12-4 . . TGTGCCAGCAGAATAGCAGGGAACACAGATACGCAGTATTTT CASRIAGNTDTQYF
TRBJ2-5 TRBV3-1 few . TGTGCCAGCAGCCAAGATGTGGAAAGAGAGACCCAGTACTTC CASSQDVERETQYF
TRBJ1-1 TRBV7-2 many . TGTGCCAGCAGTCAACAGGGACGAGACACTGAAGCTTTCTTT CASSQQGRDTEAFF
TRBJ1-2 TRBV11-2 few TRBD1 TGTGCCAGCAGCTGGGCGAACCGGGACAGGGGGCAGGGCTACACCTTC CASSWANRDRGQGYTF
TRBJ1-6 TRBV6-2/TRBV6-3 many . TGTGCCAGCAGTTACGGACACTATAATTCACCCCTCCACTTT CASSYGHYNSPLHF
TRBJ1-5 TRBV6-2/TRBV6-3 many TRBD1 TGTGCCAGCAGTTACCTGGGCGGGACAGGCAATCAGCCCCAGCATTTT CASSYLGGTGNQPQHF
TRBJ1-6 TRBV6-1 few TRBD1 TGTGCCAGCAGAGAATACAGGGGAAATTCACCCCTCCACTTT CASREYRGNSPLHF